A single sample gave rise to the 2 T cell receptor beta chains below, sequenced in a study of cytomegalovirus exposure and HLA in healthy donors. Some clones are missing from TCRdb's copy, which holds only in-frame ones; the method was immunoSEQ multiplex PCR. The sample yields some 80,000 clones, 90% to 95% seen once. Sequencing input: PBMCs. Receptors originate from a woman under 30 in good health and CMV-seronegative.

The chain recombines TRBV28 with TRBJ1-4; no firm D call. The CDR3 is made up of 15 amino acids. V was cut by 3 bases and J by 3 bases, with 11 bases left in between. The germline V gene encodes CDR1 MDHEN and CDR2 SYDVKM. In DNA, the CDR3 is TGTGCCAGCAGTTTGGCAGGCATATCTAATGAAAAACTGTTTTTT. This gives the protein CASSLAGISNEKLFF.

The chain has TRBV4-3 and TRBJ1-4; 8 nucleotides agree with TRBD1. Germline CDR1 LGHNA, CDR2 YSLEER. The CDR3 contains 15 residues. The junction had 7 bases not matched to a gene; V was cut back by 2 bases and J by 8 bases. CDR3 bases: TGCGCCAGCAGCCAATACAGGGGGGCCGGAGAAAAACTGTTTTTT. Translation: CASSQYRGAGEKLFF.